This T cell receptor beta chain was obtained from a study of T cell responses to AZD1222 COVID-19 vaccine. General observations from the study: Unmutated variant regions are reportedly targeted by nearly half of spike-specific TCRs. Most donors were white British and more were female, and clonal diversity was possibly underestimated.

Looked up from germline, CDR1 is KGHSH and CDR2 is LQKENI. The CDR3 has 15 residues. Trimming removed 3 bases from V and 4 bases from J, with 13 bases in between. Comments on this clone: Its antigen is unknown.

Method: immunoSEQ multiplex PCR; TCRdb's copy keeps in-frame clones and lacks some. The table records 75,000 to 95,000 clones, about 85% of them present only once. The sequences come from peripheral blood, collected on day 0 of AZD1222 vaccination. The rearrangement joins TRBV18 to TRBJ1-3; possible D gene TRBD1, 5 bases. This receptor was obtained from an adult in good health. In nucleotides, the CDR3 is TGTGCCAGCTCACCTTCCGGACACCAGGGAAACACCATATATTTT. This translates into CASSPSGHQGNTIYF.